The clone carrying this T cell receptor beta chain has a count of ten or more. Its antigen remains unidentified. The data originate from a study of T cell repertoires in cytomegalovirus infection. Looking at the study overall: It can be stated that public TCR beta signatures indicated CMV infection as well as a matching HLA type.

CDR1 MGHDK and CDR2 SYGVNS come from the germline V gene. The CDR3 runs 14 residues. V lost 4 bases and J lost 3, with 10 bases in between. One entry per CDR3 protein results from TCRdb running MiXCR on the reads. The sample comprises about 530,000 distinct CDR3 sequences, approximately 26% of which are singletons, and roughly 13% rests with the top ten. Findings and caveats of the study: Identification of carriers of CMV plus the relevant HLA was achieved through cumulative public TCR beta family frequency. In two of eight donors, the top clonotype was HLA-C-restricted CMV-specific.

The origin of this receptor is a human donor in good health (CMV status not recorded). Some clones in this sample may be carry-over from other donors' samples. Sequenced: PBMCs. The genes are TRBV25-1 and TRBJ1-5, with D hard to call. The CDR3 reads CASSGQMYNQPQHF. CDR3 DNA sequence: TGTGCCAGCAGTGGGCAGATGTACAATCAGCCCCAGCATTTT.